The rows below give T cell receptor beta chains drawn from one sample of a study of CD8 T cells in Susac syndrome. Using its own MiXCR run on the immunoSEQ multiplex PCR reads, TCRdb lists one record per CDR3 protein. The table lists about 190,000 distinct CDR3 sequences, around nine tenths of them singletons. The source material was CD4+ T cells from PBMCs. The receptor source for this set is a human donor with Susac syndrome. Each CDR3 is given with its conserved first and last residue. The D gene is left open where the match is weak. Clone sizes are given selectively: once, few, many, or a class where the clone is expanded.

>once|TRBV4-1|.|TRBJ1-6
TGCGCCAGCAGCCAAGATAGAAGGCAGGGAGGCTCACCCCTCCACTTT
CASSQDRRQGGSPLHF
>.|TRBV27|.|TRBJ1-2
TGTGCCAGCAGTTTACAAGGGGACATTAACTATGGCTACACCTTC
CASSLQGDINYGYTF
>.|TRBV20-1|.|TRBJ1-4
TGCAGTGCTCCTGGACAGACTAATGAAAAACTGTTTTTT
CSAPGQTNEKLFF
>.|TRBV7-8|.|TRBJ2-7
TGTGCCAGCAGCTCGTACACCGGGGAGCAGTACTTC
CASSSYTGEQYF
>.|TRBV5-1|.|TRBJ2-3
TGCGCCAGCAGCGCAGAACTGGGGATCCCCACAGATACGCAGTATTTT
CASSAELGIPTDTQYF
>.|TRBV19|.|TRBJ1-6
TGTGCCAGTAGTATAGTCCCCCCGGGTCATTCACCCCTCCACTTT
CASSIVPPGHSPLHF
>.|TRBV20-1|.|TRBJ2-7
TGCAGTGCTAGAGATCAGCGGAAATCCTACGAGCAGTACTTC
CSARDQRKSYEQYF
>.|TRBV7-8|.|TRBJ2-7
TGTGCCAGCAGCTCCGGGACAATCTACGAGCAGTACTTC
CASSSGTIYEQYF
>.|TRBV12-3/TRBV12-4|.|TRBJ2-1
TGTGCCAGCAGTTTTTCTTCGGGAGCGTACAATGAGCAGTTCTTC
CASSFSSGAYNEQFF
>.|TRBV20-1|.|TRBJ1-2
TGCAGTGCTAGTGGTCAGGGGAAGCACTATGGCTACACCTTC
CSASGQGKHYGYTF
>.|TRBV29-1|TRBD2|TRBJ2-2
TGCAGCGCCAAAGTAGCGGGAGGGCCTACCGGGGAGCTGTTTTTT
CSAKVAGGPTGELFF
>.|TRBV30|.|TRBJ1-2
TGTGCCTGGAATCCAGGGCCCGGGGTCGGCTACACCTTC
CAWNPGPGVGYTF
>once|TRBV20-1|.|TRBJ2-6
TGCAGTGTCACGGGGAAAACTCCGACCGGGGCCAACGTCCTGACTTTC
CSVTGKTPTGANVLTF
>.|TRBV20-1|.|TRBJ2-3
TGCAGTGCTAGTGTGGGGGCTAGCACAGATACGCAGTATTTT
CSASVGASTDTQYF
>.|TRBV30|.|TRBJ1-5
TGTGCCTGGAGTCGAGACAGAACGAATAGCAATCAGCCCCAGCATTTT
CAWSRDRTNSNQPQHF
>.|TRBV6-6|TRBD1|TRBJ1-1
TGTGCCAGCAACGACGACAGGGGCACCACTGAAGCTTTCTTT
CASNDDRGTTEAFF
>.|TRBV20-1|.|TRBJ2-5
TGCAGTGCTAGTTATCGGTGGCAAGAGACCCAGTACTTC
CSASYRWQETQYF
>.|TRBV2|TRBD2|TRBJ2-1
TGTGCCAGCAGAGGACTAGCGGGGGAATACTACAATGAGCAGTTCTTC
CASRGLAGEYYNEQFF
>.|TRBV4-1|.|TRBJ1-5
TGCGCCAGCAGCCAAGATGGACAGCCCAATCAGCCCCAGCATTTT
CASSQDGQPNQPQHF
>.|TRBV5-1|.|TRBJ2-3
TGCGCCGCCGCCGTAGGGGGGAGCACAGATACGCAGTATTTT
CAAAVGGSTDTQYF
>.|TRBV29-1|TRBD1|TRBJ2-6
TGCAGCGCCGCCGGGACAGGGGGCTCTGGGGCCAACGTCCTGACTTTC
CSAAGTGGSGANVLTF
>.|TRBV2|.|TRBJ1-5
TGTGCCAGCAGTGCAGGGAGCAATCAGCCCCAGCATTTT
CASSAGSNQPQHF
>.|TRBV10-3|.|TRBJ1-2
TGTGCCATCAGTGAGTCAGAGACCAACTATGGCTACACCTTC
CAISESETNYGYTF
>once|TRBV2|TRBD1|TRBJ2-2
TGTGCCAGCAGTCTCCCACGGCAGGGGGCTTCATGGGACACCGGGGAGCTGTTTTTT
CASSLPRQGASWDTGELFF
>.|TRBV5-1|TRBD1|TRBJ1-1
TGCGCCAGCAGCGCGGGGACAGGTGAAAGGAACACTGAAGCTTTCTTT
CASSAGTGERNTEAFF
>.|TRBV11-1|TRBD2|TRBJ2-1
TGTGCCAGCAGCCGCCTCGGGACTAGCAATGAGCAGTTCTTC
CASSRLGTSNEQFF
>once|TRBV4-1|.|TRBJ2-3
TGCGCCAGCAGCCAAGAAAGTCTGGTGGATACGCAGTATTTT
CASSQESLVDTQYF
>.|TRBV20-1|TRBD2|TRBJ2-7
TGCAGTGCTAGAGTGGCGGGAGGGCCTTGGTACGAGCAGTACTTC
CSARVAGGPWYEQYF
>.|TRBV6-6|.|TRBJ1-5
TGTGCCAGCTCGAAGGACAGAGATCAGCCCCAGCATTTT
CASSKDRDQPQHF
>.|TRBV29-1|.|TRBJ2-7
TGCAGCGGAAGGCGCCAGGGAAGCCACGAGCAGTACTTC
CSGRRQGSHEQYF
>once|TRBV5-1|.|TRBJ1-1
TGCGCCAGCAGCAGGACAGAACACAACACTGAAGCTTTCTTT
CASSRTEHNTEAFF
>few|TRBV9|.|TRBJ2-2
TGTGCCAGCAGCGTAGAGAACACCGGGGAGCTGTTTTTT
CASSVENTGELFF
>.|TRBV29-1|.|TRBJ2-3
TGCAGCGTTCAGGCTAGCACAGATACGCAGTATTTT
CSVQASTDTQYF
>.|TRBV11-2|.|TRBJ2-1
TGTGCCAGCACGGCCAACCTTTACAATGAGCAGTTCTTC
CASTANLYNEQFF
>.|TRBV7-9|TRBD2|TRBJ2-2
TGTGCCAGCAGACGGACTAGCGGGGGGTACACCGGGGAGCTGTTTTTT
CASRRTSGGYTGELFF
>.|TRBV12-3/TRBV12-4|.|TRBJ2-1
TGTGCCAGCAGATCCAACCCGGGACGAGGAAGCAATGAGCAGTTCTTC
CASRSNPGRGSNEQFF
>.|TRBV2|.|TRBJ2-3
TGTGCCAGCAGGGCGGGACACGGAACAGATACGCAGTATTTT
CASRAGHGTDTQYF
>.|TRBV6-2/TRBV6-3|TRBD1|TRBJ1-5
TGTGCCAGCAGTGGGACAGACCCCTCCCAGCCCCAGCATTTT
CASSGTDPSQPQHF
>.|TRBV4-1|TRBD1|TRBJ2-7
TGCGCCAGCAGCCACCCTCCGGACAGGGGGATCTACGAGCAGTACTTC
CASSHPPDRGIYEQYF
>.|TRBV12-3/TRBV12-4|.|TRBJ1-2
TGTGCCAGCAGTTTTGACAGCATATATGGCTACACCTTC
CASSFDSIYGYTF
>once|TRBV3-1|TRBD2|TRBJ2-7
TGTGCCAGCAGCCAGGCCGGGACTAGTGGGTACGAGCAGTACTTC
CASSQAGTSGYEQYF